This paragraph reports one T cell receptor beta chain. The data stem from a study of patients and donors after allogeneic stem cell transplantation. TCRdb called the RT-PCR reads again in MiXCR, with one record for every CDR3 protein. Of 900,000 to 1,000,000 distinct CDR3 sequences in the sample, approximately 19% were seen once. Trimming removed 3 bases from V and 7 bases from J, with 16 bases in between. The CDR3 runs 14 residues. The sequenced sample was blood, either unsorted or a sorted T cell fraction (not recorded which). The chain combines TRBV12-3 or TRBV12-4 with TRBJ2-7; D call uncertain. This clonotype was obtained from a human donor who was either an allogeneic HSCT recipient or a stem cell or donor lymphocyte infusion donor (not recorded which). It is not recorded whose cells these are; they may come from a transplant donor. The CDR3 region has the DNA TGTGCCAGCAGTTTGTTTGGTGCGATGGGAGAGCAGTACTTC. Its translation: CASSLFGAMGEQYF.